A single T cell receptor (beta chain) is shown here with its context. The germline V gene has CDR1 MRHNA and CDR2 SNTAGT. V was clipped by 9 bases and J by 10 bases; unmatched bases: 27. The CDR3 consists of 19 residues. The data stem from a study of blood T cell repertoires in COVID-19. Study information: Italy, Spain and the United States were the sources of the convalescent and acute COVID-19 samples. The cDNA or gDNA used as material had been derived from T cells, B-cell-depleted T cells, or PBMCs.

Authors' analysis steps: Estimation of nucleated cell counts relied on the amplification of reference gene primers. Profiled with immunoSEQ multiplex PCR; TCRdb holds only in-frame clones, not every one. V, J and clone size reflect that table, while D and trimming were determined from the DNA. This table has hundreds of thousands of clones, about 90% appearing once. Sequencing was performed on peripheral blood. The chain links TRBV6-4 to TRBJ1-6; 7 positions agree with TRBD1. This TCR was recovered from a woman in her fifties or sixties with COVID-19, enrolled during active disease. CDR3 DNA sequence: TGTGCCAGTATACCGGATATGGAACCGGGACAGCGGGCAGGGTCACCCCTCCACTTT. Its translation is CASIPDMEPGQRAGSPLHF.